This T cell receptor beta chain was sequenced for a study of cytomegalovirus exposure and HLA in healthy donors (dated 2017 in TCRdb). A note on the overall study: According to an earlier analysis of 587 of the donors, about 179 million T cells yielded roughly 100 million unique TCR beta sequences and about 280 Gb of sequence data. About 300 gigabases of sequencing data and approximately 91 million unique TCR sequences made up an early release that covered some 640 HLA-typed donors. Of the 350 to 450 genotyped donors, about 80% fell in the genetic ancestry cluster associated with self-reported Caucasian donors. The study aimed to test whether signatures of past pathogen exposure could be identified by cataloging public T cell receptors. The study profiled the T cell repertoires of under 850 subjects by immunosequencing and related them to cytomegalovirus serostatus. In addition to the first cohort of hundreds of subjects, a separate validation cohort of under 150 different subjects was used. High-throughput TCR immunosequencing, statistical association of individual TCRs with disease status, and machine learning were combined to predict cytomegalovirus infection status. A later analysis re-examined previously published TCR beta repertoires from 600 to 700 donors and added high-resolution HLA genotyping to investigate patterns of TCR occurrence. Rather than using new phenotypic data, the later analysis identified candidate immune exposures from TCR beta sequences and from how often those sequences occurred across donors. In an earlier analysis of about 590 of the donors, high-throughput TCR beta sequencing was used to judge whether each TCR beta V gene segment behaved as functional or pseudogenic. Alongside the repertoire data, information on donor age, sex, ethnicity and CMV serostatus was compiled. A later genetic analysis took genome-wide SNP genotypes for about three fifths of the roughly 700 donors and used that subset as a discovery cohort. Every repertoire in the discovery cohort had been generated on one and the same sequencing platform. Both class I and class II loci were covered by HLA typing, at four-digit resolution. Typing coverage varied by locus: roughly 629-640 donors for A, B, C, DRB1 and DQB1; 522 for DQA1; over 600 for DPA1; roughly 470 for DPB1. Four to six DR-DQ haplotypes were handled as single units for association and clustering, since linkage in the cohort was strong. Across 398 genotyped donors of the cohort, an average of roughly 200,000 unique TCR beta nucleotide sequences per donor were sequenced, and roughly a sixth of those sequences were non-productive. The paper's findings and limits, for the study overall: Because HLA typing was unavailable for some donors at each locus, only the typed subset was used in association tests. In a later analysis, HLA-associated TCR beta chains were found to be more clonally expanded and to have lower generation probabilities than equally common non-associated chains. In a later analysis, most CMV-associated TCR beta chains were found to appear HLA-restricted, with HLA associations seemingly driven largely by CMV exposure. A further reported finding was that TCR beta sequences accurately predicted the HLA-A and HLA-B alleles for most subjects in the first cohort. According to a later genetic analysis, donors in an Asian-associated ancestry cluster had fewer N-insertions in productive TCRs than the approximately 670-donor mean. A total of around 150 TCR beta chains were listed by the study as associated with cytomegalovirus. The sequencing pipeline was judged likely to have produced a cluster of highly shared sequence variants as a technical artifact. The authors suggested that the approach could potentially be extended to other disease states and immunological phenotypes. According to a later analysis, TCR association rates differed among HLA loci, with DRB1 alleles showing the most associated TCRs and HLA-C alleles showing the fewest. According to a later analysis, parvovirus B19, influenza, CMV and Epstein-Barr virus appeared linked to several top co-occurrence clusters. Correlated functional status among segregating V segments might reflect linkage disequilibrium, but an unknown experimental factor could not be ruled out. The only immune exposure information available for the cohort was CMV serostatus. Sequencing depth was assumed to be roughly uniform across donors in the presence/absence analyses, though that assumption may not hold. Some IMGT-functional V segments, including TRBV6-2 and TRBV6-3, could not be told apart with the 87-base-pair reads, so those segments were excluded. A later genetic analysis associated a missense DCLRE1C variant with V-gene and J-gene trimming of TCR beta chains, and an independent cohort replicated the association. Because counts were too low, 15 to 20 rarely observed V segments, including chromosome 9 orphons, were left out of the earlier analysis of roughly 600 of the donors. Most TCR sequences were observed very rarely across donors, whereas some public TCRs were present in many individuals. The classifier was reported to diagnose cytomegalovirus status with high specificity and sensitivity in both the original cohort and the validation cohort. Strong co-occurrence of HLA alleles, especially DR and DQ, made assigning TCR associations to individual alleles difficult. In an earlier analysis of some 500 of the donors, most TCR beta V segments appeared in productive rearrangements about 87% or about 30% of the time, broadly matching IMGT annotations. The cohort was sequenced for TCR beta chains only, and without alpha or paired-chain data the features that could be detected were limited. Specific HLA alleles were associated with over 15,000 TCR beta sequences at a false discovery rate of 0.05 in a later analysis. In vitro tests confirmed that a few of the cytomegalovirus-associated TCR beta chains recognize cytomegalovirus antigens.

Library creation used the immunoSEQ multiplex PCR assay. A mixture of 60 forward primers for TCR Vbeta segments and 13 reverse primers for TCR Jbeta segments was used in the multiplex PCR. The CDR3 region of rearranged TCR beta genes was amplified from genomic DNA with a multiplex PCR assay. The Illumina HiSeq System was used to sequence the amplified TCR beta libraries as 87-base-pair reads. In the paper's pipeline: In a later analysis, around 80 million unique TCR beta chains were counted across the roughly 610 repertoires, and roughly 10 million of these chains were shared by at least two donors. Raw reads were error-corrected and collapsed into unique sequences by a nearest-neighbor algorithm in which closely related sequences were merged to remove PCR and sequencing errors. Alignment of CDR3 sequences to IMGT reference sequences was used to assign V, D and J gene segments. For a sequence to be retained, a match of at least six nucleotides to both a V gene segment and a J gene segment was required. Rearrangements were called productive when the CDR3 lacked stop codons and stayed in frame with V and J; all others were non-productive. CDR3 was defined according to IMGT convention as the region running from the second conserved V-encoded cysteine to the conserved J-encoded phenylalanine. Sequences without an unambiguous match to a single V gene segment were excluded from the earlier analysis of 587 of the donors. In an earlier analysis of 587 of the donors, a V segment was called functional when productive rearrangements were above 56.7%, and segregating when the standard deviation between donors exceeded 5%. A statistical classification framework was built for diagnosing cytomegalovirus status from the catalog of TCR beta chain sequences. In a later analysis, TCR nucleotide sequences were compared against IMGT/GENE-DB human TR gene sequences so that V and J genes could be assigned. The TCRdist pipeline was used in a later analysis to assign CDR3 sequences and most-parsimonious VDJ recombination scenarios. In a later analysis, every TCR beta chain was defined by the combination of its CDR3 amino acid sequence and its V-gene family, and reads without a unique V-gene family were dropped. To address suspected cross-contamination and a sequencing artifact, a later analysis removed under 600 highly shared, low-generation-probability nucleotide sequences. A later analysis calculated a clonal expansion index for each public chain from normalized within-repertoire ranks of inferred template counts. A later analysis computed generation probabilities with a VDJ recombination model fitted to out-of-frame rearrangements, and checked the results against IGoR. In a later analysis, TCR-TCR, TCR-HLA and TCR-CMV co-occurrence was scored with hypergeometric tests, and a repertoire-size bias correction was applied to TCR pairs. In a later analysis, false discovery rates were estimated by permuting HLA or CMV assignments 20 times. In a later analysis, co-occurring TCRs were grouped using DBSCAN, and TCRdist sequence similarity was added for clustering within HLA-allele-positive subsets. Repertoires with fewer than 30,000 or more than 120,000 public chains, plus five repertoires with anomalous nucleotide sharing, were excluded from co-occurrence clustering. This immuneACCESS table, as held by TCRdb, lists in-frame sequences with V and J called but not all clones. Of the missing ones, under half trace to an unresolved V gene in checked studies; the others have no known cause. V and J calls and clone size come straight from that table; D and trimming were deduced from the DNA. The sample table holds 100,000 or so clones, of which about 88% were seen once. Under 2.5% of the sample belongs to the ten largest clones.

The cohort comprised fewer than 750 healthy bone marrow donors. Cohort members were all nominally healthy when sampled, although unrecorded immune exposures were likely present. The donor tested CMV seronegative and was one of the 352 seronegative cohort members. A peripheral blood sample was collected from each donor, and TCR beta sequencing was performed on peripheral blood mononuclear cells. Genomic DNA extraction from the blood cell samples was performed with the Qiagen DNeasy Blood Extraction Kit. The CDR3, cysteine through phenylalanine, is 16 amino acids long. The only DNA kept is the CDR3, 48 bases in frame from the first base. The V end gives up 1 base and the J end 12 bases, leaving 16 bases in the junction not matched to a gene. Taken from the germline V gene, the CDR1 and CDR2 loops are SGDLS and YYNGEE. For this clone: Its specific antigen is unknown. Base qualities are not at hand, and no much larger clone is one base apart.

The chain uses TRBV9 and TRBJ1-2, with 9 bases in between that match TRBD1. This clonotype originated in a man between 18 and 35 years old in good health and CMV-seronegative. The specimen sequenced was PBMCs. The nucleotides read TGTGCCAGCAGCGTATTTGATTCAGGGACAGGGTTTATTCACACCTTC. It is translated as CASSVFDSGTGFIHTF.